This T cell receptor (beta chain) was sequenced for a study of long-term antiretroviral therapy in people with HIV (dated by TCRdb to about 2022). Study-wide context: Collection of the earliest samples took place about a decade ahead of the 2015 WHO recommendation for immediate ART, at a time when ART was typically delayed until CD4 counts fell. The cohort contributed about 190 cryopreserved PBMC samples from fewer than 35 adults with confirmed HIV infection, collected serially over a mean of about 6 years (range 1-12). This retrospective serial study examined whether starting ART and sustained HIV suppression were associated with changes in the composition and diversity of the TRB repertoire in peripheral blood. About 35% of the 30 participants with HIV were female. No cross-contamination during QIAcube processing was seen in test extractions of a monoclonal T-cell line run alongside 30 to 35 polyclonal samples. Overall results and qualifications from the work: Expanded TRB clones identified before ART initiation dominated the repertoire across all time points, though the dominance fluctuated and decreased in many PLHIV after ART. Because cell numbers in pre-ART samples were limited, unsorted PBMC were profiled instead of sorted CD4+ and CD8+ T cells. Narrower CDR3 length ranges were observed in HIV repertoires than in controls, and an antigen-experienced repertoire with only a slight naive shift after ART was suggested by the network structure. Because PBMC availability was limited, only the TCR beta chain was sequenced, with no alpha chain pairing. Inferences about post-ART repertoire changes were limited because no data were available on ART adherence, viral resistance or therapy changes. ART initiation was associated with a significant increase in TRB diversity, but diversity stayed significantly below transplant donor controls even after long-term ART. The samples span the years 2004 to 2017, and the ART regimens used at that time may not be as effective as current regimens.

The immunoSEQ hsTCRB v3.0 assay was used at survey level resolution to sequence the TRB variable region. The target sequencing depth for TRB was 40,000-50,000 T-cell genomes per sample. Pooled TRB libraries were sequenced on an Illumina MiSeq with a v3 150-cycle kit. The paper's data handling went like this. Analysis of repertoires was carried out in R inside a reproducible Nextflow workflow spanning QC, data transformation and analysis. LymphoSeq2, an R package for exploring AIRR-Seq data, was used to implement custom analyses. A handful of samples that produced fewer than 5000 total TRB sequences were removed, so some 190 HIV repertoires were analyzed. Among the roughly 190 retained HIV repertoires, approximately 61 were collected before ART initiation and around 130 after ART initiation. Repertoires were downsampled to 5000 TRB nucleotide sequences, with summary statistics averaged over 100 downsampling iterations. TRB sequences were retained for analysis only if CDR3 regions of at least seven amino acids were present. Two measures captured diversity: a Shannon entropy-derived clonality score and the Gini coefficient. In the repertoire networks, any two of the top 5000 CDR3 amino acid sequences were connected whenever the two sequences differed by an edit distance of one. For TRB CDR3 amino acid sequences, GLIPH2 was used to predict antigen specificity groups and MHC restriction. CDR3 amino acid sequences were matched against VDJdb and McPAS-TCR to flag known CMV, EBV, HIV or tissue antigen associations. Pre-ART, post-ART and control groups were compared with Wilcoxon signed-rank tests and Holm-Bonferroni correction. Imported from immuneACCESS, the table was reduced by TCRdb to in-frame sequences with V and J called. These copies leave out some clones; in studies compared against another copy, an unresolved V gene accounts for under half, and the cause of the remainder is not known. That table furnishes V, J and clone size, whereas the DNA furnished D and trimming. The sample table lists 15,000 to 20,000 clones, 70% to 90% of them with a count of one. Approximately 9.5% of the sample is held by the ten biggest clonotypes.

Participants were included only if at least one PBMC sample before ART initiation and at least two post-ART samples were available. All participants with HIV were treated in the United States of America. Before DNA extraction, cryopreserved samples containing about 0.9-11 million PBMC were thawed and washed. At the time of the earliest PBMC sample, participants with HIV were aged between roughly 20 and 54 years. PBMC samples from each participant spanned 1-4 timepoints before ART initiation and 2-8 timepoints after ART initiation, with a median of 7 samples. Serial HIV viral load, CD4+ T-cell count, ART history and demographic data were obtained for every participant. Using a Qiagen kit on a QIAcube, genomic DNA was extracted from unsorted PBMC, with samples processed in batches of 12. For this clone: Its antigen has not been determined. Base qualities are not at hand, and no much larger clone is one base apart.

The germline V gene sets CDR1 to SGHTA and CDR2 to FQGNSA. The V end gives up 1 base and the J end 7 bases, leaving 8 bases in the junction not matched to a gene. The CDR3 sequence holds 16 residues, the cysteine and phenylalanine included. This entry keeps only the CDR3 DNA: 48 bases, framed from base 1. The chain is made from TRBV7-2 and TRBJ1-2, and 11 junctional nucleotides match TRBD1. The clonotype comes from a man aged 45-65 years with HIV. The source material was unsorted PBMCs, sampled 0.3 years before starting antiretroviral therapy. The nucleotide sequence is given as TGTGCCAGCAGCTTAGTCCCGGGACAGGGGGATGGTGGCTACACCTTC. This is translated as CASSLVPGQGDGGYTF.